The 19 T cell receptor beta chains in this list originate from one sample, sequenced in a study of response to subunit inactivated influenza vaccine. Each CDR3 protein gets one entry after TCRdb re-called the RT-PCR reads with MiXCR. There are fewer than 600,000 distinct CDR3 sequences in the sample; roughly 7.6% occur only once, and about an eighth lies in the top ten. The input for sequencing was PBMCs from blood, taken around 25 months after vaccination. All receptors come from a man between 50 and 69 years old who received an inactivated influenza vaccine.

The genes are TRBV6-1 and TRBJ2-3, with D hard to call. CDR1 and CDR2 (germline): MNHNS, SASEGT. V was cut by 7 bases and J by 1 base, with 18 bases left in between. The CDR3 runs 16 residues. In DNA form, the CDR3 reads TGTGCCAGCACCTCTCGACATCTTTTGGGCACAGATACGCAGTATTTT. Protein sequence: CASTSRHLLGTDTQYF.

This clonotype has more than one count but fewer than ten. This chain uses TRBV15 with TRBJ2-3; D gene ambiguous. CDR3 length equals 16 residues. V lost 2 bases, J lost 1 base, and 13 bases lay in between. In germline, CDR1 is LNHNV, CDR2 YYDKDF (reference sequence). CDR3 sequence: CATSRIMTARTDTQYF. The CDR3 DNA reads TGTGCCACCAGCAGAATAATGACTGCCCGCACAGATACGCAGTATTTT.

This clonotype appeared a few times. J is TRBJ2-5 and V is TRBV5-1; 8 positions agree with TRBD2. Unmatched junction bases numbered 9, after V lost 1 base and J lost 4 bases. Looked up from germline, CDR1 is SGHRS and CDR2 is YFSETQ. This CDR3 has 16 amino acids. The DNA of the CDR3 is TGCGCCAGCAGCTTGAGGACATCGGGGGGGTCAGAGACCCAGTACTTC. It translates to CASSLRTSGGSETQYF. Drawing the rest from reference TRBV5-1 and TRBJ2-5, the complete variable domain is KAGVTQTPRYLIKTRGQQVTLSCSPISGHRSVSWYQQTPGQGLQFLFEYFSETQRNKGNFPGRFSGRQFSNSRSEMNVSTLELGDSALYLCASSLRTSGGSETQYFGPGTRLLVL.

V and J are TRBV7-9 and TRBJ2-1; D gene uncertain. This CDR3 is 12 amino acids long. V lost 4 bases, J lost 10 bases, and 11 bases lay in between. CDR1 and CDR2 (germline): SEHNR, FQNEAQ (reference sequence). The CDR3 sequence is CASSWRQVEQFF. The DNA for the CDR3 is TGTGCCAGCAGCTGGCGGCAGGTCGAGCAGTTCTTC.

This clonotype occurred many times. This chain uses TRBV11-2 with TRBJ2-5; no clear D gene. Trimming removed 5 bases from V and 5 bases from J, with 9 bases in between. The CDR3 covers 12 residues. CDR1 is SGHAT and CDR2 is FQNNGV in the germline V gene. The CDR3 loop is CASSAHRETQYF. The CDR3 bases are TGTGCCAGCAGCGCCCATAGGGAGACCCAGTACTTC.

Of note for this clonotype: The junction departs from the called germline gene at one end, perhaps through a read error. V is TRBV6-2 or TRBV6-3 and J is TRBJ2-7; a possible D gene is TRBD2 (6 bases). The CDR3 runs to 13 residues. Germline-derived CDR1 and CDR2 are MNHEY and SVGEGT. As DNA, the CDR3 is TGTGCCAGCACCCTGGACGGGAGCTACGCGCAGTACTTC. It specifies CASTLDGSYAQYF.

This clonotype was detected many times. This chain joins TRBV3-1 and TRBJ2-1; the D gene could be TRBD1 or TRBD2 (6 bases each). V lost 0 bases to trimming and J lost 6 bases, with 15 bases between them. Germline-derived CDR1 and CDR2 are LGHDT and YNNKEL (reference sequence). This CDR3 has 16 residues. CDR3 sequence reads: CASSQDGGLLGNEQFF. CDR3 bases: TGTGCCAGCAGCCAAGATGGGGGGCTCCTGGGCAATGAGCAGTTCTTC.

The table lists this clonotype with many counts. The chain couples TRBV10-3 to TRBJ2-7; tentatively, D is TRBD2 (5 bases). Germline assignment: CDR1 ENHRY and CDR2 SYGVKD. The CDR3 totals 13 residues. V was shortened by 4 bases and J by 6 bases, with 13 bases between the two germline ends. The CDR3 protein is CAISGAQGGEQYF. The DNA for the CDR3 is TGTGCCATCAGTGGGGCCCAAGGAGGCGAGCAGTACTTC.

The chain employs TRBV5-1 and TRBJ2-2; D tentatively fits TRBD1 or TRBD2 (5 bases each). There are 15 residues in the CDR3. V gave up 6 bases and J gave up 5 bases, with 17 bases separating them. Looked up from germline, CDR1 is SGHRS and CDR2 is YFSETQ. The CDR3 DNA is TGCGCCAGCACACTTATGGGACCGGGGACCGGGGAGCTGTTTTTT. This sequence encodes CASTLMGPGTGELFF.

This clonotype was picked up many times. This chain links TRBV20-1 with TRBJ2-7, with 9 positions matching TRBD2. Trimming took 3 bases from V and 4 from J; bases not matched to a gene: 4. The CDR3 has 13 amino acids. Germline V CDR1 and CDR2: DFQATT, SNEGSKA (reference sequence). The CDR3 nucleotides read TGCAGTGCTAGTAGCGGGAGAGGGTACGAGCAGTACTTC. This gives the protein CSASSGRGYEQYF.

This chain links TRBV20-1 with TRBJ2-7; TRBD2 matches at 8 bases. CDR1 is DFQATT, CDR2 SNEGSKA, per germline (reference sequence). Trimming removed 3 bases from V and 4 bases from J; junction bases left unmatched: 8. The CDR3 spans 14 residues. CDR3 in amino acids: CSASLTGGGYEQYF. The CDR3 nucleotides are TGCAGTGCTAGCTTAACGGGAGGGGGGTACGAGCAGTACTTC.

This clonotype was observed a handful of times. Here the CDR3 reads CASSLRGRNSPLHF. In nucleotides, the CDR3 is TGTGCCAGCAGCTTAAGAGGGAGGAATTCACCCCTCCACTTT. The J gene is TRBJ1-6, the V gene TRBV7-8; the D is unclear. The CDR3 sequence is 14 residues long. V gave up 2 bases and J gave up 7 bases, with 9 bases separating them. Germline loops: CDR1 SGHVS, CDR2 FQNEAQ.

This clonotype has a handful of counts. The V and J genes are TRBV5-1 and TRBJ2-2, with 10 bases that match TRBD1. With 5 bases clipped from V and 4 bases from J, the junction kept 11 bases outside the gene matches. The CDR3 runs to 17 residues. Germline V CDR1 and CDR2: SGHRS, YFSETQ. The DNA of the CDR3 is TGCGCCAGCAGTTTCTCTCTGGGACAGGGGTCCACCGGGGAGCTGTTTTTT. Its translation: CASSFSLGQGSTGELFF.

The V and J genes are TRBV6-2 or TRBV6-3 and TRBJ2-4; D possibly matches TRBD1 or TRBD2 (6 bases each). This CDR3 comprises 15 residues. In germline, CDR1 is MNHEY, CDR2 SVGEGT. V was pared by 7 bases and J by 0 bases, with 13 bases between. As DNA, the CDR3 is TGTGCCAGCACAAAGGGGGGTTTAGCCAAAAACATTCAGTACTTC. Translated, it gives CASTKGGLAKNIQYF.

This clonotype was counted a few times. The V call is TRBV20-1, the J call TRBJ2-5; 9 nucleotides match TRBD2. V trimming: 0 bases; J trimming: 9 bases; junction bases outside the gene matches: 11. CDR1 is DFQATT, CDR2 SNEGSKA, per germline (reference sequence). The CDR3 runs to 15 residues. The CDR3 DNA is TGCAGTGCTAGAGAGCCCCCCCTAGCGGGGTTGGCCCAGTACTTC. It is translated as CSAREPPLAGLAQYF.

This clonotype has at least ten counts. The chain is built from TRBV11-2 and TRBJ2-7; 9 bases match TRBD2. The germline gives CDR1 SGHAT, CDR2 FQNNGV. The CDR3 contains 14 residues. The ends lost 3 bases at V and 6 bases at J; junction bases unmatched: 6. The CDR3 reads CASSFGGGAFEQYF. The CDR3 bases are TGTGCCAGCAGCTTTGGCGGGGGGGCGTTCGAGCAGTACTTC. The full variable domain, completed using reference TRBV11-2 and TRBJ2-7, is EAGVAQSPRYKIIEKRQSVAFWCNPISGHATLYWYQQILGQGPKLLIQFQNNGVVDDSQLPKDRFSAERLKGVDSTLKIQPAKLEDSAVYLCASSFGGGAFEQYFGPGTRLTVT.

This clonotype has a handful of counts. The CDR3 region is CASSLVRTAPYNEQFF. The CDR3 region has the DNA TGTGCCAGCAGCTTAGTTCGGACCGCACCCTACAATGAGCAGTTCTTC. The genes are TRBV7-2 and TRBJ2-1; D gene unclear. Per germline, CDR1 SGHTA and CDR2 FQGNSA. V lost 1 base and J lost 2, with 12 bases in between. The CDR3 has 16 amino acids.

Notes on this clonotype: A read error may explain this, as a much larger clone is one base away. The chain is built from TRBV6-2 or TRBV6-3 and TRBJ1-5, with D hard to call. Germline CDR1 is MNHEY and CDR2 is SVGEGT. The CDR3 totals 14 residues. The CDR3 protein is CAGSLAGGRQPQHF. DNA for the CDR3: TGTGCCGGCAGCCTAGCGGGAGGGCGTCAGCCCCAGCATTTT.

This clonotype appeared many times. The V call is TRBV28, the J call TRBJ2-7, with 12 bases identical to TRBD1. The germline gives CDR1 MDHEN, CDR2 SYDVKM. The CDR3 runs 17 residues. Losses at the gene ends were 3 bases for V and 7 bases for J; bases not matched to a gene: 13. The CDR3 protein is CASSFWTGTGGTREQYF. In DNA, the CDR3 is TGTGCCAGCAGTTTTTGGACCGGGACAGGGGGCACGAGGGAGCAGTACTTC.